One and the same sample provided the 8 T cell receptor beta chains below, sequenced in a study of patients and donors after allogeneic stem cell transplantation. Each CDR3 protein is one row after TCRdb ran MiXCR on the RT-PCR reads. The sample lists approximately 170,000 distinct CDR3 sequences, roughly 22% occurring once. Sequencing used blood, either unsorted or a sorted T cell fraction (not recorded which). Source of these receptors: a human donor who was either an allogeneic HSCT recipient or a stem cell or donor lymphocyte infusion donor (not recorded which). It is not recorded whose cells these are; they may come from a transplant donor.

This clonotype was seen only a few times. The chain joins TRBV29-1 to TRBJ2-1, with 8 bases matching TRBD1. CDR1 SQVTM and CDR2 ANQGSEA come from the germline V gene. Germline trimming cut 8 bases from V and 6 bases from J; bases unmatched to any gene: 6. The CDR3 consists of 12 residues. Here the CDR3 reads CSPWTGPNEQFF. CDR3 coding DNA: TGCAGCCCGTGGACAGGGCCCAATGAGCAGTTCTTC.

This clonotype was detected only a few times. This chain links TRBV29-1 with TRBJ2-7; TRBD1 matches at 9 bases. The germline gives CDR1 SQVTM, CDR2 ANQGSEA. The CDR3 runs 13 residues. The V and J ends lost 4 bases and 9 bases, in that order; junction bases with no gene match: 10. The CDR3 is CSVAETGGSGQYF. The CDR3, as DNA: TGCAGCGTTGCCGAGACAGGGGGTTCCGGGCAGTACTTC.

This clonotype appeared a few times. The chain links TRBV6-2 or TRBV6-3 to TRBJ2-2; D gene uncertain. The CDR3 spans 11 residues. Trimming cost V 8 bases and J 3 bases, with 4 bases left between them. CDR1 MNHEY and CDR2 SVGEGT come from the germline V gene. This CDR3 is CASSHTGELFF. CDR3 nucleotides: TGTGCCAGCTCGCACACCGGGGAGCTGTTTTTT.

The rearrangement uses TRBV20-1 and TRBJ2-3, with 12 positions matching TRBD2. CDR3 length: 16 amino acids. With 1 base clipped from V and 5 bases from J, the junction kept 7 bases outside the gene matches. Looked up from germline, CDR1 is DFQATT and CDR2 is SNEGSKA (reference sequence). CDR3 nucleotide sequence: TGCAGTGCTAGAGGGACTAGCGGGAACGTCCAAGATACGCAGTATTTT. Translated, it gives CSARGTSGNVQDTQYF.

This clonotype was observed a few times. The V call is TRBV29-1, the J call TRBJ2-7; perhaps TRBD2 as D (5 bases). The germline V and J ends were trimmed by 0 bases and 3 bases, with 18 bases remaining between them. CDR1 and CDR2 from the germline V gene are SQVTM and ANQGSEA. CDR3 length equals 16 residues. The CDR3 region is CSVEDVAGSIGYEQYF. The CDR3 DNA reads as TGCAGCGTTGAAGACGTAGCTGGGAGCATTGGCTACGAGCAGTACTTC.

The chain recombines TRBV20-1 with TRBJ1-6; D unclear. The CDR3 contains 13 residues. Germline V gene data show CDR1 as DFQATT and CDR2 as SNEGSKA (reference sequence). V lost 3 bases, J lost 9 bases, and 12 bases lay in between. DNA for the CDR3: TGCAGTGCTAGTACGACGGTGGGTTCACCCCTCCACTTT. This gives the protein CSASTTVGSPLHF.

This clonotype turned up a few times. The rearrangement uses TRBV27 and TRBJ1-4; D unclear. V lost 5 bases to trimming and J lost 8 bases, with 12 bases between them. Germline V gene lookup returns CDR1 MNHEY and CDR2 SMNVEV (reference sequence). The length of the CDR3 is 13 residues. The CDR3 region has the DNA TGTGCCAGCAGTCATTTCACCACGGAAAAACTGTTTTTT. Translation: CASSHFTTEKLFF.

This clonotype appeared many times. The chain has TRBV5-1 and TRBJ1-1, with D hard to call. Germline V gene data show CDR1 as SGHRS and CDR2 as YFSETQ. Between the trimmed V and J ends, which lost 5 bases and 1 base, there was a span of 12 bases. This CDR3 spans 14 amino acids. The CDR3 nucleotides read TGCGCCAGCAGTGTCCAAGCTCAGAACACTGAAGCTTTCTTT. Protein sequence: CASSVQAQNTEAFF.